This entry concerns a single TCR beta chain. Its antigen remains unidentified. The record originates from a study of OX40 agonist ivuxolimab in advanced cancers. Study-level findings and limits: Expanded clones were, on average, more numerous among CD8+ T cells than CD4+. Partial responders receiving 0.1-3.0 mg/kg showed among the lowest clonal expansion.

Method: immunoSEQ multiplex PCR; TCRdb's copy keeps in-frame clones and lacks some. The table shows about 22,000 clones, with 65% to 85% occurring only once. Trimming left V 6 bases short and J 10 bases short, with 16 bases between. The CDR3 totals 13 residues. The germline gives CDR1 MNHEY, CDR2 SMNVEV (reference sequence). This chain connects TRBV27 to TRBJ2-4; D possibly corresponds to TRBD2 (6 bases). The receptor's source is an adult with an advanced solid tumor such as melanoma, head and neck, liver or kidney cancer. Material: CD4+ or CD8+ T cells sorted from blood, obtained in a trial of the OX40 agonist ivuxolimab. For the CDR3, the DNA is TGTGCCAGCAGGCGGACCTATGGGACTATTCAGTACTTC. Protein sequence: CASRRTYGTIQYF.